The 3 T cell receptor beta chains below were found in one sample sequenced in a study of T cells in Graves' hyperthyroidism and ophthalmopathy. Amplification of TCR beta CDR3 regions used RNA as the template. Primed by the HTBI set, a first-round RT-PCR was run on the TCR CDR3. TCRdb called the multiplex PCR reads again in MiXCR, with one record for every CDR3 protein. The table includes around 700,000 distinct CDR3 sequences, about 17% detected once. The source material was blood. These TCRs come from a woman aged 50 to 60 with Graves' hyperthyroidism that later progressed to Graves' ophthalmopathy.

The rearrangement uses TRBV2 and TRBJ1-1; TRBD1 aligns across 9 bases. The CDR3 spans 14 residues. Germline V gene lookup returns CDR1 SNHLY and CDR2 FYNNEI. Germline trimming cut 5 bases from V and 3 bases from J; bases unmatched to any gene: 4. The CDR3, as DNA: TGTGCCAGCAGTCTAGACAGGGGGGACACTGAAGCTTTCTTT. Encoded protein: CASSLDRGDTEAFF. The entire variable domain, with the rest obtained from reference TRBV2 and TRBJ1-1, is as follows: EPEVTQTPSHQVTQMGQEVILRCVPISNHLYFYWYRQILGQKVEFLVSFYNNEISEKSEIFDDQFSVERPDGSNFTLKIRSTKLEDSAMYFCASSLDRGDTEAFFGQGTRLTVV.

The V gene is TRBV3-1, the J gene TRBJ2-1, with 12 nucleotides matching TRBD2. This CDR3 contains 17 residues. Looked up from germline, CDR1 is LGHDT and CDR2 is YNNKEL (reference sequence). The J segment lost 3 bases and the V segment lost 4 bases, leaving 7 bases of the junction unmatched. CDR3 bases: TGTGCCAGCAGCCTAACTAGCGGGGGGATTTTCTACAATGAGCAGTTCTTC. Residues: CASSLTSGGIFYNEQFF.

This clonotype was recorded at least ten times. The genes are TRBV27 and TRBJ2-7, with a weak D call TRBD1 (7 bases). Germline assignment: CDR1 MNHEY and CDR2 SMNVEV (reference sequence). Deletions cut 5 bases from V and 3 bases from J, with 17 bases between. CDR3 length: 15 amino acids. The chain's CDR3 is CASSAGGGDLYEQYF. DNA for the CDR3: TGTGCCAGCAGTGCAGGAGGGGGCGACCTCTACGAGCAGTACTTC.